This T cell receptor beta chain comes out of a study of blood T cell repertoires in COVID-19. Study summary: From T cells, B-cell-depleted T cells, or PBMCs came the material, which was cDNA or gDNA.

Germline V lookup: CDR1 WSHSY, CDR2 SAAADI. The CDR3 extends over 19 amino acids. The V and J ends lost 2 bases and 3 bases, in that order; junction bases with no gene match: 15. Original processing notes: From reference gene primer amplification, estimates of nucleated cell counts were derived. The method was immunoSEQ multiplex PCR; TCRdb's version includes in-frame clones alone and lacks a portion of them. The V and J calls and clone size come from that table; D and trimming were worked out from the DNA. This sample has 100,000 to 150,000 clones; 90% occur once, and the top ten carry more than 3%.

The sample consisted of peripheral blood. This receptor was obtained from a woman in her fifties or sixties with COVID-19, enrolled during active disease. The J gene is TRBJ1-4, the V gene TRBV10-2, with TRBD1 matching 7 bases. This CDR3 reads CASSENMFAGGTANEKLFF. The CDR3, as DNA: TGCGCCAGCAGTGAGAATATGTTTGCAGGGGGGACGGCTAATGAAAAACTGTTTTTT.